These 13 T cell receptor beta chains were sequenced from one sample in a study of blood T cells in healthy people across ages. Together with a sample-barcoded 5' primer, a J-beta primer mix was included in a second PCR lasting about 7 to 11 cycles. TCRdb recomputed calls from the 5' RACE reads with MiXCR, one row per CDR3 protein. Of 600,000 or so distinct CDR3 sequences detected, roughly 48% appear once; the ten largest clones hold roughly 25%. The specimen sequenced was blood. These receptors came from a man older than 75 in good health.

This clonotype was observed a handful of times. A much larger clone is a single base away; this may be a read error. The J gene is TRBJ2-7, the V gene TRBV6-6; a possible D gene is TRBD2 (7 bases). The CDR3 covers 14 residues. Germline loops: CDR1 MNHNY, CDR2 SVGAGI (reference sequence). Trimming left V 5 bases short and J 3 bases short, with 14 bases between. CDR3 in amino acids: CASSDEGGYYEQYF. Here the CDR3 DNA reads TGTGCCAGCAGTGATGAGGGGGGGTACTACGAGCAGTACTTC.

This clonotype was found many times. The chain links TRBV6-6 to TRBJ2-3; 7 bases are shared with TRBD2. Germline V gene lookup returns CDR1 MNHNY and CDR2 SVGAGI (reference sequence). The V and J ends lost 6 bases and 2 bases, in that order; junction bases with no gene match: 8. The CDR3 spans 15 residues. Here the CDR3 DNA reads TGTGCCAGCAGACCCCCTAGCGGCGACACAGATACGCAGTATTTT. Translated: CASRPPSGDTDTQYF.

A note on this clonotype: Its ends do not fully match the called genes, so a read error is possible. The rearrangement links TRBV4-1 to TRBJ2-1, with a possible D match to TRBD1 (6 bases). Germline-derived CDR1 and CDR2 are MGHRA and YSYEKL. The CDR3 covers 17 residues. The CDR3: CANSQDAGTHRNNEQFF. The CDR3 nucleotides read TGCGCCAACAGCCAAGATGCTGGGACACACAGGAACAATGAGCAGTTCTTC.

This chain joins TRBV10-3 and TRBJ2-5; possibly TRBD1 for D (7 bases). V lost 3 bases, J lost 7 bases, and 21 bases lay in between. The CDR3 is 16 residues long. The germline V gene has CDR1 ENHRY and CDR2 SYGVKD. The CDR3 loop is CAISESFSGGGGTQYF. In DNA form, the CDR3 reads TGTGCCATCAGTGAATCCTTTAGCGGAGGGGGCGGGACCCAGTACTTC.

The V gene is TRBV7-2, the J gene TRBJ2-1; 13 nucleotides align to TRBD2. This CDR3 has 17 residues. Germline lookup yields CDR1 SGHTA and CDR2 FQGNSA. V was clipped by 2 bases and J by 4 bases; unmatched bases: 5. CDR3 loop: CASSLTSGGAYYNEQFF. CDR3 sequence (DNA): TGTGCCAGCAGCTTAACTAGCGGGGGGGCTTATTACAATGAGCAGTTCTTC. The full variable domain, rest sourced from reference TRBV7-2 and TRBJ2-1, is GAGVSQSPSNKVTEKGKDVELRCDPISGHTALYWYRQSLGQGLEFLIYFQGNSAPDKSGLPSDRFSAERTGGSVSTLTIQRTQQEDSAVYLCASSLTSGGAYYNEQFFGPGTRLTVL.

A word on this clonotype: One end of the junction does not line up with germline, which may come from a read error. Here the CDR3 reads CSVTRTGDTGTQYF. DNA of the CDR3: TGCAGCGTTACGCGGACAGGGGACACAGGTACGCAGTATTTT. This chain uses TRBV29-1 with TRBJ2-3, with 9 positions matching TRBD1. Germline CDR1 is SQVTM and CDR2 is ANQGSEA. The CDR3 extends over 14 amino acids.

The V call is TRBV27, the J call TRBJ2-3, with D hard to call. The CDR3 runs to 12 residues. V lost 5 bases to trimming and J lost 10 bases, with 13 bases between them. Germline V lookup: CDR1 MNHEY, CDR2 SMNVEV (reference sequence). The CDR3 coding sequence is TGTGCCAGCAGTCCCCGGACGCATCCGCAGTATTTT. Encoded protein: CASSPRTHPQYF.

This sequence joins TRBV27 and TRBJ2-7; 9 bases agree with TRBD1. Trimming at V came to 6 bases and at J to 6 bases, leaving 9 bases not matched to a gene. CDR1 is MNHEY and CDR2 is SMNVEV in the germline V gene (reference sequence). This CDR3 is 14 amino acids long. The CDR3 loop reads CASRLQGAKGEQYF. DNA of the CDR3: TGTGCCAGCAGATTACAGGGGGCTAAAGGCGAGCAGTACTTC.

Notes on this clonotype: A much larger clone lies one base from this, so it may be a read error. The chain couples TRBV7-9 to TRBJ2-7; 7 nucleotides match TRBD1. Trimming took 1 base from V and 2 from J; bases not matched to a gene: 2. The germline gives CDR1 SEHNR, CDR2 FQNEAQ (reference sequence). The CDR3 length is 14 residues. The CDR3 loop is CASSLVDRTYEQYF. CDR3 in DNA: TGTGCCAGCAGCTTAGTGGACAGGACCTACGAGCAGTACTTC.

The chain joins TRBV5-1 to TRBJ1-2, with TRBD1 identical over 10 bases. Trimming at V came to 0 bases and at J to 4 bases, leaving 6 bases not matched to a gene. Per germline, CDR1 SGHRS and CDR2 YFSETQ. The CDR3 is 16 residues long. In nucleotides, the CDR3 is TGCGCCAGCAGCTTGGCCGGGGGACAGGGGTTCTATGGCTACACCTTC. Its protein product is CASSLAGGQGFYGYTF. Full variable domain (outside the CDR3, taken from reference TRBV5-1 and TRBJ1-2): KAGVTQTPRYLIKTRGQQVTLSCSPISGHRSVSWYQQTPGQGLQFLFEYFSETQRNKGNFPGRFSGRQFSNSRSEMNVSTLELGDSALYLCASSLAGGQGFYGYTFGSGTRLTVV.

The CDR3 nucleotides read TGTGCCAGCAGCGTAGTTGGGACAGGGAACACTGAAGCTTTCTTT. Translating gives CASSVVGTGNTEAFF. The V call is TRBV9, the J call TRBJ1-1; 8 bases line up with TRBD1. Trimming cost V 0 bases and J 1 base; bases outside gene matches: 2. From germline, CDR1 is SGDLS and CDR2 YYNGEE. The CDR3 has 15 residues.

This chain joins TRBV4-1 and TRBJ1-1, with 11 bases fitting TRBD1. The CDR3 has 15 amino acids. Germline V gene data show CDR1 as MGHRA and CDR2 as YSYEKL. V lost 0 bases and J lost 3; bases outside the gene matches: 0. In nucleotides, the CDR3 is TGCGCCAGCAGCCAAGAGGGACAGGGGGACACTGAAGCTTTCTTT. This codes for CASSQEGQGDTEAFF.

This clonotype was seen a handful of times. The chain uses TRBV6-5 and TRBJ1-2; perhaps TRBD1 as D (5 bases). CDR3 length equals 15 residues. V lost 4 bases, J lost 6 bases, and 18 bases lay in between. The V gene's germline CDR1 is MNHEY and CDR2 SVGAGI. The CDR3 sequence: CASSSRGDPPHGYTF. The CDR3 DNA is TGTGCCAGCAGTTCCCGTGGGGACCCGCCCCATGGCTACACCTTC.